What follows are 3 T cell receptor beta chains derived from one specimen sequenced in a study of blood T cell repertoires in COVID-19. Here immunoSEQ multiplex PCR was the method, and the copy in TCRdb shows in-frame clones only, minus some. The table lists 140,000 to 150,000 clones, 80% to 90% of them singletons. Material for sequencing was peripheral blood. The receptors come from a woman between 45 and 60 years old with acute or convalescent COVID-19.

The V call is TRBV19, the J call TRBJ1-5; 7 bases line up with TRBD1. The length of the CDR3 is 13 residues. CDR1 is LNHDA and CDR2 is SQIVND in the germline V gene (reference sequence). V lost 10 bases to trimming and J lost 11 bases; unmatched junction nucleotides: 14. The CDR3 region has the DNA TGTGCCACCCGACCAGGGGGGAAGGGGGCCCAGCATTTT. Its protein product is CATRPGGKGAQHF.

The chain joins TRBV28 to TRBJ2-7; 11 nucleotides match TRBD2. Germline V gene data show CDR1 as MDHEN and CDR2 as SYDVKM. After removal of 7 bases from V and 7 bases from J, the junction contained 12 bases not matched to a gene. This CDR3 has 15 residues. The CDR3 region is CASKTSGEGEREQYF. In nucleotides, the CDR3 is TGTGCCAGCAAGACTAGCGGGGAGGGGGAAAGGGAGCAGTACTTC.

This clone was seen just once. The gene calls are TRBV5-5 and TRBJ2-7, with TRBD2 matching 10 bases. The CDR3 covers 16 residues. From germline, CDR1 is SGHKS and CDR2 YYEKEE (reference sequence). The trim removed 2 bases at V and 2 bases at J, leaving 7 bases unmatched. The CDR3 DNA reads as TGTGCCAGCAGCTTTCAACTAGCGGGGACAACCTACGAGCAGTACTTC. This codes for CASSFQLAGTTYEQYF.